The rows below give T cell receptor beta chains drawn from one sample of a study of blood T cell repertoires in COVID-19. Using immunoSEQ multiplex PCR, the repertoire was profiled, and TCRdb retains in-frame clones only, with some absent. Of some 250,000 clones listed, 80% to 90% are singletons. Sequenced sample: PBMCs or T cells enriched from blood (not recorded which). The origin of the receptors is a woman between 50 and 59 years old who had recovered from COVID-19. CDR3s include the opening cysteine and the closing phenylalanine or tryptophan. Each record gives: V gene, clone size, J gene, D gene, CDR3 protein, CDR3 DNA. D genes are given only for firm matches. Some rows have no size entry. The others give once, few or many, or a class for an expanded clone.

V gene: TRBV2; clone size: -; J gene: TRBJ2-6; D gene: TRBD2; CDR3 protein: CASSMWLAGSSGANVLTF; CDR3 DNA: TGTGCCAGCAGTATGTGGCTAGCGGGGAGCTCTGGGGCCAACGTCCTGACTTTC
V gene: TRBV5-1; clone size: -; J gene: TRBJ2-3; D gene: -; CDR3 protein: CASSFGAHAADTQYF; CDR3 DNA: TGCGCCAGCAGCTTCGGAGCCCACGCCGCGGATACGCAGTATTTT
V gene: TRBV13; clone size: -; J gene: TRBJ2-7; D gene: -; CDR3 protein: CASSLGRSYEQYF; CDR3 DNA: TGTGCCAGCAGCTTAGGCAGGTCCTACGAGCAGTACTTC
V gene: TRBV4-2; clone size: -; J gene: TRBJ2-7; D gene: TRBD1; CDR3 protein: CASSLGDSSYEQYF; CDR3 DNA: TGTGCCAGCAGCCTGGGGGACAGCTCCTACGAGCAGTACTTC
V gene: TRBV10-3; clone size: -; J gene: TRBJ1-1; D gene: -; CDR3 protein: CAISDREGTEAFF; CDR3 DNA: TGTGCCATCAGTGACAGGGAGGGGACTGAAGCTTTCTTT
V gene: TRBV5-5; clone size: -; J gene: TRBJ2-1; D gene: TRBD2; CDR3 protein: CASSIRTSGWTANVEQFF; CDR3 DNA: TGTGCCAGCAGCATACGGACTAGCGGGTGGACCGCGAATGTTGAGCAGTTCTTC
V gene: TRBV18; clone size: -; J gene: TRBJ2-7; D gene: TRBD2; CDR3 protein: CASSPSRASGWALAYEQYF; CDR3 DNA: TGTGCCAGCTCACCAAGCCGGGCTAGCGGGTGGGCCCTCGCCTACGAGCAGTACTTC
V gene: TRBV28; clone size: -; J gene: TRBJ2-7; D gene: TRBD2; CDR3 protein: CASSLAGGVVYEQYF; CDR3 DNA: TGTGCCAGCAGTTTGGCGGGGGGAGTTGTGTACGAGCAGTACTTC
V gene: TRBV11-2; clone size: -; J gene: TRBJ2-1; D gene: -; CDR3 protein: CASSPTYNEQFF; CDR3 DNA: TGTGCCAGCAGCCCCACCTACAATGAGCAGTTCTTC
V gene: TRBV29-1; clone size: -; J gene: TRBJ1-1; D gene: TRBD1; CDR3 protein: CSVGPGQTNTEAFF; CDR3 DNA: TGCAGCGTAGGACCGGGACAGACAAACACTGAAGCTTTCTTT
V gene: TRBV29-1; clone size: -; J gene: TRBJ1-1; D gene: TRBD1; CDR3 protein: CSVETGGTEAFF; CDR3 DNA: TGCAGCGTTGAAACAGGGGGCACTGAAGCTTTCTTT
V gene: TRBV28; clone size: -; J gene: TRBJ2-7; D gene: TRBD2; CDR3 protein: CATSGTRTVEQYF; CDR3 DNA: TGTGCCACCTCCGGGACTAGAACGGTGGAGCAGTACTTC
V gene: TRBV5-1; clone size: once; J gene: TRBJ2-1; D gene: -; CDR3 protein: CASSLGASGPYNEQFF; CDR3 DNA: TGCGCCAGCAGCCTGGGGGCTAGCGGTCCCTACAATGAGCAGTTCTTC
V gene: TRBV5-8; clone size: -; J gene: TRBJ2-1; D gene: -; CDR3 protein: CASSPYNEQFF; CDR3 DNA: TGTGCCAGCAGCCCGTACAATGAGCAGTTCTTC
V gene: TRBV5-4; clone size: once; J gene: TRBJ1-6; D gene: TRBD1; CDR3 protein: CASSADRGRYNSPLHF; CDR3 DNA: TGTGCCAGCAGCGCTGACAGGGGCCGTTATAATTCACCCCTCCACTTT
V gene: TRBV28; clone size: -; J gene: TRBJ2-3; D gene: -; CDR3 protein: CAVGVGLATDTQYF; CDR3 DNA: TGTGCCGTCGGGGTTGGGCTAGCGACGGATACGCAGTATTTT
V gene: TRBV5-5; clone size: -; J gene: TRBJ2-2; D gene: -; CDR3 protein: CASSFLSGTVNTGELFF; CDR3 DNA: TGTGCCAGCAGCTTTTTGTCAGGAACGGTGAACACCGGGGAGCTGTTTTTT
V gene: TRBV2; clone size: -; J gene: TRBJ2-2; D gene: -; CDR3 protein: CASSVVRATGELFF; CDR3 DNA: TGTGCCAGCAGTGTTGTTCGAGCCACCGGGGAGCTGTTTTTT
V gene: TRBV27; clone size: once; J gene: TRBJ2-1; D gene: TRBD2; CDR3 protein: CASSAGGAYNEQFF; CDR3 DNA: TGTGCCAGCAGTGCGGGGGGGGCCTACAATGAGCAGTTCTTC
V gene: TRBV24-1; clone size: -; J gene: TRBJ1-2; D gene: -; CDR3 protein: CATSDRNYGYTF; CDR3 DNA: TGTGCCACCAGCGACAGAAACTATGGCTACACCTTC
V gene: TRBV7-9; clone size: -; J gene: TRBJ2-5; D gene: -; CDR3 protein: CASSLGQGRVETQYF; CDR3 DNA: TGTGCCAGCAGCTTAGGGCAGGGGCGGGTAGAGACCCAGTACTTC
V gene: TRBV10-3; clone size: -; J gene: TRBJ2-2; D gene: -; CDR3 protein: CAISESSPGELFF; CDR3 DNA: TGTGCCATCAGTGAGTCGAGCCCCGGGGAGCTGTTTTTT
V gene: TRBV3-1/TRBV3-2; clone size: once; J gene: TRBJ2-7; D gene: TRBD1; CDR3 protein: CASSHNMGQGYEQYF; CDR3 DNA: TGTGCCAGCAGCCATAACATGGGACAGGGCTACGAGCAGTACTTC
V gene: TRBV5-5; clone size: once; J gene: TRBJ2-1; D gene: TRBD1; CDR3 protein: CASSLEDRGSYNEQFF; CDR3 DNA: TGTGCCAGCAGCTTAGAAGACAGGGGTTCCTACAATGAGCAGTTCTTC
V gene: TRBV15; clone size: -; J gene: TRBJ2-5; D gene: TRBD1; CDR3 protein: CATSRTGVGETQYF; CDR3 DNA: TGTGCCACCAGCAGAACAGGGGTGGGGGAGACCCAGTACTTC
V gene: TRBV4-1; clone size: -; J gene: TRBJ2-5; D gene: -; CDR3 protein: CASSQLRGRNQETQYF; CDR3 DNA: TGCGCCAGCAGCCAACTTCGGGGGAGGAACCAAGAGACCCAGTACTTC
V gene: TRBV4-1; clone size: -; J gene: TRBJ1-4; D gene: -; CDR3 protein: CASSQNPQFNEKLFF; CDR3 DNA: TGCGCCAGCAGCCAAAACCCACAGTTTAATGAAAAACTGTTTTTT
V gene: TRBV19; clone size: -; J gene: TRBJ1-1; D gene: -; CDR3 protein: CASSIMEGRTEAFF; CDR3 DNA: TGTGCCAGTAGTATAATGGAAGGGAGGACTGAAGCTTTCTTT
V gene: TRBV6-1; clone size: -; J gene: TRBJ2-7; D gene: TRBD1; CDR3 protein: CASSEITGTGGGEQYF; CDR3 DNA: TGTGCCAGCAGTGAAATTACCGGGACAGGGGGCGGGGAGCAGTACTTC
V gene: TRBV10-3; clone size: once; J gene: TRBJ2-1; D gene: TRBD2; CDR3 protein: CAIRGRDSHNEQFF; CDR3 DNA: TGTGCCATCAGGGGGAGGGACTCCCACAATGAGCAGTTCTTC
V gene: TRBV7-2; clone size: -; J gene: TRBJ2-7; D gene: -; CDR3 protein: CASSIQGTSPYEQYF; CDR3 DNA: TGTGCCAGCAGCATACAGGGAACATCCCCCTACGAGCAGTACTTC
V gene: TRBV19; clone size: -; J gene: TRBJ2-7; D gene: TRBD2; CDR3 protein: CASSIRLGTSGRAYEQYF; CDR3 DNA: TGTGCCAGTAGTATAAGGCTTGGGACTAGCGGGAGGGCCTACGAGCAGTACTTC
V gene: TRBV7-8; clone size: few; J gene: TRBJ2-7; D gene: -; CDR3 protein: CASSRGSRVGYEQYF; CDR3 DNA: TGTGCCAGCAGCCGTGGCTCGCGGGTGGGCTACGAGCAGTACTTC
V gene: TRBV6-2/TRBV6-3; clone size: -; J gene: TRBJ2-3; D gene: TRBD2; CDR3 protein: CASSYGGTSGNTDTQYF; CDR3 DNA: TGTGCCAGCAGTTACGGAGGGACTAGCGGGAACACAGATACGCAGTATTTT
V gene: TRBV18; clone size: -; J gene: TRBJ1-5; D gene: TRBD1; CDR3 protein: CASSPLPGQGTNQPQHF; CDR3 DNA: TGTGCCAGCTCACCATTACCGGGACAGGGGACCAATCAGCCCCAGCATTTT
V gene: TRBV3-1/TRBV3-2; clone size: -; J gene: TRBJ1-3; D gene: TRBD1; CDR3 protein: CASSHPTGGAWGNTIYF; CDR3 DNA: TGTGCCAGCAGCCACCCAACAGGGGGCGCGTGGGGAAACACCATATATTTT
V gene: TRBV28; clone size: -; J gene: TRBJ2-1; D gene: -; CDR3 protein: CASHFGGAEYYNEQFF; CDR3 DNA: TGTGCCAGCCATTTCGGCGGGGCGGAGTATTACAATGAGCAGTTCTTC
V gene: TRBV5-1; clone size: -; J gene: TRBJ2-3; D gene: -; CDR3 protein: CASSLAEASTDTQYF; CDR3 DNA: TGCGCCAGCAGCTTGGCCGAAGCTAGCACAGATACGCAGTATTTT
V gene: TRBV28; clone size: -; J gene: TRBJ2-3; D gene: TRBD1; CDR3 protein: CASSLEGQGTDTQYF; CDR3 DNA: TGTGCCAGCAGTCTAGAGGGACAGGGAACAGATACGCAGTATTTT
V gene: TRBV11-3; clone size: -; J gene: TRBJ2-1; D gene: TRBD1; CDR3 protein: CASSLAGTASSYNEQFF; CDR3 DNA: TGTGCCAGCAGCTTAGCCGGGACAGCGAGCTCCTACAATGAGCAGTTCTTC
V gene: TRBV11-1; clone size: -; J gene: TRBJ1-3; D gene: -; CDR3 protein: CASRPTRGGNTIYF; CDR3 DNA: TGTGCCAGCAGACCGACGCGGGGTGGAAACACCATATATTTT
V gene: TRBV7-2; clone size: -; J gene: TRBJ2-3; D gene: -; CDR3 protein: CASSLGVSRAIRDTQYF; CDR3 DNA: TGTGCCAGCAGCTTAGGAGTTTCGAGGGCAATCAGAGATACGCAGTATTTT
V gene: TRBV28; clone size: -; J gene: TRBJ2-7; D gene: TRBD2; CDR3 protein: CASGTSGSYEQYF; CDR3 DNA: TGTGCCAGCGGGACTAGCGGCTCCTACGAGCAGTACTTC
V gene: TRBV20-1; clone size: -; J gene: TRBJ1-5; D gene: TRBD1; CDR3 protein: CSASRGQGGNQPQHF; CDR3 DNA: TGCAGTGCTAGTCGGGGACAGGGTGGCAATCAGCCCCAGCATTTT
V gene: TRBV2; clone size: -; J gene: TRBJ1-6; D gene: TRBD1; CDR3 protein: CASSTGQGGGSPLHF; CDR3 DNA: TGTGCCAGCAGTACTGGACAGGGAGGAGGTTCACCCCTCCACTTT
V gene: TRBV7-9; clone size: -; J gene: TRBJ1-3; D gene: -; CDR3 protein: CASSLQSGENTIYF; CDR3 DNA: TGTGCCAGCAGCTTACAAAGCGGGGAAAACACCATATATTTT
V gene: TRBV7-9; clone size: -; J gene: TRBJ2-7; D gene: -; CDR3 protein: CASSPGQGKNEQYF; CDR3 DNA: TGTGCCAGCAGCCCGGGTCAGGGGAAAAACGAGCAGTACTTC
V gene: TRBV7-9; clone size: -; J gene: TRBJ2-5; D gene: -; CDR3 protein: CASSPPVQSSQYF; CDR3 DNA: TGTGCCAGCAGCCCCCCGGTTCAATCGTCCCAGTACTTC
V gene: TRBV2; clone size: once; J gene: TRBJ2-1; D gene: -; CDR3 protein: CASSNAASNEQFF; CDR3 DNA: TGTGCCAGCAGTAACGCAGCTAGCAATGAGCAGTTCTTC